This TCR beta chain comes out of a study of molecular identifiers for immune sequencing clone quantification. Study-level findings and limits: Identical barcode-sharing TCR molecules could lead to underestimated sizes for highly expanded clones.

Each CDR3 protein gets one entry after TCRdb re-called the PCR reads with MiXCR. The data show some 66,000 distinct CDR3 sequences, with about a fifth seen just once and around 1.4% held by the top ten. This clonotype was counted ten times or more. Its cognate antigen is unknown. The CDR3 is 10 residues long. The germline CDR1 and CDR2 sequences are MNHNS and SASEGT. After removal of 10 bases from V and 7 bases from J, the junction contained 4 bases not matched to a gene. The rearrangement joins TRBV6-1 to TRBJ2-7; TRBD1 matches at 7 bases. Sequenced sample: naive CD8+ T cells from blood, with Jurkat cell RNA spiked in. Regarding subset: FACS-sorted CD8+CD4-CCR7+CD45RA+ naive T cells. The TCR originated in a human donor in good health. Some libraries in this study had Jurkat cell RNA spiked in. CDR3 loop: CATLDREQYF. The DNA for the CDR3 is TGTGCCACGCTGGACAGGGAGCAGTACTTC.